Sequencing of this T cell receptor beta chain was carried out in a study of OX40 agonist ivuxolimab in advanced cancers. Regarding the study as a whole: More expanded clones were found, on average, in CD8+ than in CD4+ T cells.

This clone is a singleton in its sample. Its antigen is undetermined. Sequence at one end of the junction differs from germline and may be a read error. Clones were sequenced by immunoSEQ multiplex PCR, and TCRdb holds only the in-frame ones, with some missing. The data show nearly 70,000 clones, 83% seen once. Germline assignment: CDR1 MNHNS and CDR2 SASEGT. This CDR3 comprises 17 residues. This clonotype was sampled from an adult with an advanced solid tumor such as melanoma, head and neck, liver or kidney cancer. The chain carries TRBV6-1 and TRBJ2-7; 7 bases are shared with TRBD1. The sample was CD4+ or CD8+ T cells sorted from blood, taken in a trial of the OX40 agonist ivuxolimab. CDR3 residues: CAISDETGTKRAYEQYF. The CDR3 bases are TGTGCCATCAGTGATGAGACAGGGACAAAGAGGGCCTACGAGCAGTACTTC.